The rows below give T cell receptor beta chains drawn from one sample of a study of OX40 agonist ivuxolimab in advanced cancers. Generated by immunoSEQ multiplex PCR, the TCRdb table keeps only in-frame clones and is missing some. The sample has 85,000 to 95,000 clones, about 91% seen once. Sequenced here: CD4+ or CD8+ T cells sorted from blood, sampled in a trial of the OX40 agonist ivuxolimab. These receptors were collected from an adult with an advanced solid tumor such as melanoma, head and neck, liver or kidney cancer. The CDR3 runs from the conserved cysteine through the conserved F or W. The D gene is left open where the match is weak. The size field is filled for only some rows; it gives once, few, many or a size class.

>TRBJ1-2|TRBV29-1|NA|NA
TGCAGCGTTGGTGAAGGGGATGGCTACACCTTC
CSVGEGDGYTF
>TRBJ2-7|TRBV5-1|few|NA
TGCGCCAGCAGCTTGGGGGGTTCGTTCCACGAGCAGTACTTC
CASSLGGSFHEQYF
>TRBJ2-7|TRBV11-1|NA|TRBD2
TGTGCCAGCAGCCCAGATAGCGGGATCAGCTCCTACGAGCAGTACTTC
CASSPDSGISSYEQYF
>TRBJ2-3|TRBV30|NA|NA
TGTGCCTGGAGTCCTGGTGGGGCTGCAGATACGCAGTATTTT
CAWSPGGAADTQYF
>TRBJ1-2|TRBV10-3|few|NA
TGTGCCATCAGTGAACGAGGGGACTATGGCTACACCTTC
CAISERGDYGYTF
>TRBJ1-6|TRBV6-6|NA|NA
TGTGCCAGCAGTTACTCCGGCCCGGAGAATTCACCCCTCCACTTT
CASSYSGPENSPLHF
>TRBJ2-7|TRBV5-1|NA|TRBD1
TGCGCCAGCAGCGCCCGGGACAGGGGCTACGAGCAGTACTTC
CASSARDRGYEQYF
>TRBJ2-2|TRBV27|NA|NA
TGTGCCAGCAGTTTATGGGGGGCCGGGGAGCTGTTTTTT
CASSLWGAGELFF
>TRBJ2-5|TRBV15|NA|NA
TGTGCCACCAGCAGAGAAAAATTCCAAGAGACCCAGTACTTC
CATSREKFQETQYF
>TRBJ2-1|TRBV18|NA|TRBD1
TGTGCCAGCTCATCGGCTGGGACAGGTGGAAGGGATGAGCAGTTCTTC
CASSSAGTGGRDEQFF
>TRBJ2-5|TRBV19|NA|NA
TGTGCCAGTAGTAGATCAACTAGCCCAGGAGAAGAGACCCAGTACTTC
CASSRSTSPGEETQYF
>TRBJ1-3|TRBV21-1|NA|NA
TGTGCCAGCAGCAAATGGGACACTGGAAACACCATATATTTT
CASSKWDTGNTIYF
>TRBJ1-2|TRBV28|NA|NA
TGTGCCAGCAGTTCGACGACAGGCCCGAACAACTATGGCTACACCTTC
CASSSTTGPNNYGYTF
>TRBJ2-3|TRBV5-4|NA|NA
TGTGCCAGCTCGTGGGGGGAAGATACGCAGTATTTT
CASSWGEDTQYF
>TRBJ1-1|TRBV30|NA|TRBD1
TGTGCCTGGAGGGCGACAGGGAGGAGGACTGAAGCTTTCTTT
CAWRATGRRTEAFF
>TRBJ1-1|TRBV27|NA|NA
TGTGCCAGCAGCCTACTGGCGGGGAGGACAGCATCGAACACTGAAGCTTTCTTT
CASSLLAGRTASNTEAFF
>TRBJ2-3|TRBV7-8|NA|NA
TGTGCCAGCAGCTTAGGTAGCGCATCTAGCACAGATACGCAGTATTTT
CASSLGSASSTDTQYF
>TRBJ1-2|TRBV30|NA|TRBD1
TGTGCCTCCTTAGACAGGGGGAACTATGGCTACACCTTC
CASLDRGNYGYTF
>TRBJ1-5|TRBV2|NA|NA
TGTGCCAGCACCCCCGGGACTATTGATCAGCCCCAGCATTTT
CASTPGTIDQPQHF
>TRBJ2-7|TRBV25-1|NA|NA
TGTGCCAGCAGTACAATGGGGGGACCCTGGAACGAGCAGTACTTC
CASSTMGGPWNEQYF
>TRBJ2-1|TRBV7-3|NA|NA
TGTGCCAGCAGCAACTACGGGTACAATGAGCAGTTCTTC
CASSNYGYNEQFF
>TRBJ1-2|TRBV9|few|NA
TGTGCCAGCAGCGGCGGGCCCCCTGGGGGCTACACCTTC
CASSGGPPGGYTF
>TRBJ1-5|TRBV29-1|NA|TRBD1
TGCAGCGTTGCAGGACAGGATAGCAATCAGCCCCAGCATTTT
CSVAGQDSNQPQHF
>TRBJ2-7|TRBV9|NA|NA
TGTGCCAGCAGCGTAGAGGCTAGCACCGCCTACGAGCAGTACTTC
CASSVEASTAYEQYF
>TRBJ2-5|TRBV4-3|NA|NA
TGCGCCAGCAGCCAAACAGTCCGGGAGACCCAGTACTTC
CASSQTVRETQYF
>TRBJ1-1|TRBV10-3|few|NA
TGTGCCATCACCAGACAGGTGAACACTGAAGCTTTCTTT
CAITRQVNTEAFF
>TRBJ2-5|TRBV9|once|TRBD1
TGTGCCAGCAGCAGCCGCTCCAGGGGGCTTATGGAGACCCAGTACTTC
CASSSRSRGLMETQYF